The sequence of this T cell receptor beta chain was determined in a study of blood T cell repertoires in COVID-19 (dated by TCRdb to the early 2020s). Describing the broader study: The collaborator samples originated in the United States, Italy and Spain and spanned the acute and convalescent phases of COVID-19. The material from the prospective study consisted of cDNA or gDNA derived from T cells, B-cell-depleted T cells, or PBMCs. Subjects who had been exposed to COVID-19, were actively infected with it, or had recovered from it provided the deeply sampled blood TCRbeta repertoires that made up the dataset. The repertoires were made available in a free public database intended to serve as a resource for research on the immune response to SARS-CoV-2. The samples were drawn from the first 160 participants of the ongoing ImmuneRACE study and from 1,254 subjects provided by 6 global collaborators. Nearly every sample came with metadata listing a de-identified subject ID, COVID-19 status, age in years and sex. Where available, HLA class I and class II types were taken from metadata supplied by the sample provider and were not determined by assay-based typing.

TCRbeta CDR3 regions were amplified from genomic DNA using the immunoSEQ Assay, a bias-controlled multiplex PCR. For the original study's pipeline: The number of nucleated cells in each sample was estimated from the amplification of reference gene primers within the assay. To quantify the absolute abundance of each unique TCRbeta CDR3 rearrangement, sequence reads were collapsed and filtered. For each sample, productive Simpson clonality was calculated as the square root of Simpson's diversity index over productive rearrangements. In TCRdb, the immuneACCESS table is reduced to in-frame sequences with V and J assigned. These tables do not hold every clone; where another copy was compared, an unresolved V gene accounts for under half, and the others remain unexplained. The V and J calls and clone size were taken over from that table, and D and trimming were inferred from the DNA. This sample lists around 64,000 clones; around three quarters were detected once. Approximately 3.8% of the sample lies in the top ten.

On the study overall, not on this receptor specifically: The amount of clinical and demographic metadata varied by source and participant and was provided uncurated.

In regard to this clone: Its specific antigen is unknown. The record has no base qualities; no much larger clone is one base away.

Collaborating institutions collected whole blood in K2EDTA tubes following their own protocols. For TCRbeta analysis, collaborators shipped samples in one of three forms: frozen whole blood, isolated PBMCs, or DNA extracted from either of those sample types. V and J are truncated by 8 bases and 0 bases respectively, leaving an intervening sequence of 8 bases. Looking up the germline V gene yields CDR1 SGHTA and CDR2 FQGNSA. Spanning cysteine to phenylalanine, the CDR3 consists of 13 amino acids. The CDR3 DNA has 39 bases and is translated from base 1. The sequenced sample consisted of peripheral blood. Here the chain combines TRBV7-2 and TRBJ2-4; the D gene cannot be named for sure. This TCR derives from a man between 60 and 75 years old with acute or convalescent COVID-19. CDR3 region: CASGELAKNIQYF. The nucleotides read TGTGCCAGCGGTGAACTAGCCAAAAACATTCAGTACTTC.